This entry lists 13 T cell receptor beta chains sequenced from one sample in a study of human T cells and chemical hapten exposure (dated by TCRdb to about 2021). Libraries were built with RACE. Sequencing was performed on a NextSeq 500. The public sequencing data were trimmed at Q25 with fastp and processed into clonotypes with MiXCR by TCRdb, which kept only in-frame beta chains. Each CDR3 protein appears once, grouped with its most common genes and DNA. In this sample the table shows roughly 49,000 distinct CDR3 sequences, about 4.5% of which occur a single time. Jointly, the top ten make up roughly 1.6% of the sample. This sample's time point label indicates: healthy volunteer bleed at 2 weeks. Total RNA was extracted from unfractionated whole blood that had been collected in Tempus Blood RNA tubes. Sequenced input: whole blood. The receptor source for this set is a female donor in good health. Some clones in this sample may be carry-over from other donors' samples.

This clonotype was counted many times. V is TRBV28 and J is TRBJ2-2; D is undetermined. This CDR3 contains 14 residues. Per the germline V gene, CDR1 is MDHEN and CDR2 is SYDVKM. Trimming pared 5 bases from V and 0 bases from J, leaving 7 bases between. CDR3 sequence reads: CASSPGPNTGELFF. The CDR3 coding sequence is TGTGCCAGCAGTCCTGGGCCGAACACCGGGGAGCTGTTTTTT.

At least ten counts were recorded for this clonotype. The chain employs TRBV4-3 and TRBJ1-2; possibly TRBD1 for D (6 bases). The V end was cut by 0 bases, the J end by 4 bases, with 12 bases between. Germline V gives CDR1 LGHNA, CDR2 YSLEER. CDR3 size: 15 residues. The DNA for the CDR3 is TGCGCCAGCAGCCAAGACCACAGGGAGGTCTATGGCTACACCTTC. Translated: CASSQDHREVYGYTF.

Concerning this clonotype itself: A much more abundant neighbour one base away suggests this may be a read error. V is TRBV25-1 and J is TRBJ2-3; 8 bases match TRBD2. After removal of 3 bases from V and 5 bases from J, the junction contained 10 bases not matched to a gene. This CDR3 is 16 amino acids long. The germline CDR1 and CDR2 sequences are MGHDK and SYGVNS. The CDR3: CASSDGKRGCGDTQYF. The CDR3 bases are TGTGCCAGCAGTGATGGCAAGCGGGGGTGTGGAGATACGCAGTATTTT.

The chain links TRBV27 to TRBJ1-1; D not resolved. Trimming shortened V by 1 base and J by 2 bases, and 8 bases separated the two germline ends. The CDR3 consists of 14 residues. The germline V gene encodes CDR1 MNHEY and CDR2 SMNVEV (reference sequence). CDR3 coding DNA: TGTGCCAGCAGTTTATATAACTCAAACACTGAAGCTTTCTTT. It is translated as CASSLYNSNTEAFF.

The table lists this clonotype with a few counts. The rearrangement uses TRBV4-2 and TRBJ2-3; no clear D. CDR1 LGHNA and CDR2 YNFKEQ come from the germline V gene. The CDR3 length is 14 residues. V lost 2 bases to trimming and J lost 2 bases, with 8 bases between them. CDR3 bases: TGTGCCAGCAGCCAAAACTATAACACAGATACGCAGTATTTT. The encoded protein is CASSQNYNTDTQYF.

The table lists this clonotype with many counts. The chain uses TRBV6-2 or TRBV6-3 and TRBJ2-3; 12 bases map to TRBD2. The V and J ends lost 7 bases and 3 bases, in that order; junction bases with no gene match: 5. The CDR3 sequence is 15 residues long. The germline V gene has CDR1 MNHEY and CDR2 SVGEGT. The CDR3 DNA reads TGTGCCAGCAAGACTAGCGGGGGATCGACAGATACGCAGTATTTT. Protein sequence: CASKTSGGSTDTQYF.

This clonotype was observed at least ten times. CDR3: CASSFYGGANTGELFF. DNA of the CDR3: TGTGCCAGCAGTTTTTACGGGGGAGCGAACACCGGGGAGCTGTTTTTT. The V and J genes are TRBV27 and TRBJ2-2; tentative D call: TRBD2 (6 bases). Trimming shortened V by 3 bases and J by 0 bases, and 11 bases separated the two germline ends. The CDR3 extends over 16 amino acids. Per germline, CDR1 MNHEY and CDR2 SMNVEV (reference sequence).

This clonotype was recorded many times. This chain links TRBV5-4 with TRBJ1-2; the D is unclear. In germline, CDR1 is SGHNT, CDR2 YYREEE (reference sequence). The CDR3 has 12 amino acids. V was clipped by 4 bases and J by 6 bases, with 10 bases between them. The CDR3 reads CASSRSGNGYTF. In nucleotides, the CDR3 is TGTGCCAGCAGCCGAAGCGGCAATGGCTACACCTTC.

The V call is TRBV5-1, the J call TRBJ2-3; TRBD2 matches 8 bases. With V trimmed by 5 bases and J by 2 bases, 4 bases remained unmatched. Per the germline V gene, CDR1 is SGHRS and CDR2 is YFSETQ. The CDR3 loop spans 14 amino acids. CDR3 residues: CASRAGEPTDTQYF. CDR3 nucleotides: TGCGCCAGCAGAGCGGGGGAACCCACAGATACGCAGTATTTT. Full variable domain (remainder filled in from reference TRBV5-1 and TRBJ2-3): KAGVTQTPRYLIKTRGQQVTLSCSPISGHRSVSWYQQTPGQGLQFLFEYFSETQRNKGNFPGRFSGRQFSNSRSEMNVSTLELGDSALYLCASRAGEPTDTQYFGPGTRLTVL.

This clonotype was recorded many times. This chain uses TRBV28 with TRBJ1-5, with no clear D. This CDR3 is built from 12 residues. Per germline, CDR1 MDHEN and CDR2 SYDVKM. The V and J ends lost 7 bases and 8 bases respectively, with 12 bases between them. The CDR3 spells CASISKEEPQHF. The CDR3 DNA is TGTGCCAGCATCAGCAAGGAAGAGCCCCAGCATTTT.

This clonotype was recorded many times. The V gene is TRBV2, the J gene TRBJ1-1, with TRBD1 identical over 9 bases. This CDR3 contains 17 residues. Germline trimming cut 8 bases from V and 4 bases from J; bases unmatched to any gene: 17. Looked up from germline, CDR1 is SNHLY and CDR2 is FYNNEI. CDR3 bases: TGTGCCAGCGGTGTTACCGGGACAGGGAAGTTGGGCACTGAAGCTTTCTTT. This sequence encodes CASGVTGTGKLGTEAFF.

V usage is TRBV20-1 and J usage is TRBJ1-6, with 7 bases identical to TRBD1. J lost 5 bases, V lost 6 bases, and 16 bases had no gene match. This CDR3 contains 17 residues. Germline loops: CDR1 DFQATT, CDR2 SNEGSKA (reference sequence). In nucleotides, the CDR3 is TGCAGTGCCACCACACGAAACAGGGGACAAGATAATTCACCCCTCCACTTT. It is translated as CSATTRNRGQDNSPLHF.

This clonotype occurred many times. This chain uses TRBV5-1 with TRBJ1-6; no clear D. With 0 bases removed from V and 6 bases from J, the gap between germline ends came to 4 bases. The CDR3 runs 13 residues. Germline-derived CDR1 and CDR2 are SGHRS and YFSETQ. Here the CDR3 DNA reads TGCGCCAGCAGCTTGGAAGGTAATTCACCCCTCCACTTT. As protein: CASSLEGNSPLHF.